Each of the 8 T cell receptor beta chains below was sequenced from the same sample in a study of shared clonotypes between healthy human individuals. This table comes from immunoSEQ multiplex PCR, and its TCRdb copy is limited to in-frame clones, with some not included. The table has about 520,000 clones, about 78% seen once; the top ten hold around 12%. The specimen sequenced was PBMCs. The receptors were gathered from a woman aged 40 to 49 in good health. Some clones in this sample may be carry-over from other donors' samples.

The CDR3 loop is CASSTRTGGHTEAFF. The CDR3 DNA follows: TGTGCCAGTAGTACCAGGACAGGGGGACACACTGAAGCTTTCTTT. This chain links TRBV19 with TRBJ1-1; TRBD1 aligns across 10 bases. The CDR3 contains 15 residues. Losses at the gene ends were 4 bases for V and 3 bases for J; bases not matched to a gene: 5. Germline CDR1 reads LNHDA; CDR2 reads SQIVND (reference sequence).

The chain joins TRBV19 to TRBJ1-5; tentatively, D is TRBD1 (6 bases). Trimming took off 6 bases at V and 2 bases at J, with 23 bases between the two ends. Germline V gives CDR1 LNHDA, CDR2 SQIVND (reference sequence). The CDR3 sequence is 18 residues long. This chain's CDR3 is CASRPPSDSHLGNQPQHF. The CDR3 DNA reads TGTGCCAGTAGACCCCCCTCGGACAGCCACTTGGGCAATCAGCCCCAGCATTTT.

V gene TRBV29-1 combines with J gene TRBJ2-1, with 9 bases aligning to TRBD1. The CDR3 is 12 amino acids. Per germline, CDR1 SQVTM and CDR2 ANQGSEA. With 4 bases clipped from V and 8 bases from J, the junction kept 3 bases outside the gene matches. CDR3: CSVADRGDEQFF. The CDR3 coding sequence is TGCAGCGTTGCGGACAGGGGAGATGAGCAGTTCTTC.

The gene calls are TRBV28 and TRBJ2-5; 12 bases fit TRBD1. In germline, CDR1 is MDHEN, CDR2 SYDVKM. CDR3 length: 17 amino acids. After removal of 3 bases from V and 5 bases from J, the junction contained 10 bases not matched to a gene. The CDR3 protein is CASSFLPGTGGMETQYF. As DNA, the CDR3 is TGTGCCAGCAGTTTTCTTCCCGGGACAGGGGGCATGGAGACCCAGTACTTC.

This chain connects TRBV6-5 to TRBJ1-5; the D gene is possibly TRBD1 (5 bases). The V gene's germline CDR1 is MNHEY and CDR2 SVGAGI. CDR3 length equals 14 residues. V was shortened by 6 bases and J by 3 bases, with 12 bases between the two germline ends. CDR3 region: CASSPRGANQPQHF. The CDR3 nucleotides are TGTGCCAGCAGCCCCCGGGGCGCCAATCAGCCCCAGCATTTT.

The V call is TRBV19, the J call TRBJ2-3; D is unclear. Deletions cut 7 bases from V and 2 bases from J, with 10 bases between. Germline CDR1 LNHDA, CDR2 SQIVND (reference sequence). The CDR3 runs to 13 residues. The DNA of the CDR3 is TGTGCCAGTACTCCAAGCAACACAGATACGCAGTATTTT. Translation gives CASTPSNTDTQYF.

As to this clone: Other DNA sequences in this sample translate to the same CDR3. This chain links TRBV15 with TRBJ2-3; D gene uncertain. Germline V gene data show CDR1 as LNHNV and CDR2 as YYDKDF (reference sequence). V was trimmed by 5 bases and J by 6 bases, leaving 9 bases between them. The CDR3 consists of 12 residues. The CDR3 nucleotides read TGTGCCACCAGCCGGCCCAGGGATACGCAGTATTTT. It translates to CATSRPRDTQYF.

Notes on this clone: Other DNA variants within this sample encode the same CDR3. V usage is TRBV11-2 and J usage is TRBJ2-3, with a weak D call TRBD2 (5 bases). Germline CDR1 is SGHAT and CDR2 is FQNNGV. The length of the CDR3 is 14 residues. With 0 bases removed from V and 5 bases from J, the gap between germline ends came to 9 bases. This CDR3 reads CASSLDRGGDTQYF. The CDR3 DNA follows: TGTGCCAGCAGCTTAGATCGAGGAGGAGATACGCAGTATTTT. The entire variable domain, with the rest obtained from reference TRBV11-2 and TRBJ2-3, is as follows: EAGVAQSPRYKIIEKRQSVAFWCNPISGHATLYWYQQILGQGPKLLIQFQNNGVVDDSQLPKDRFSAERLKGVDSTLKIQPAKLEDSAVYLCASSLDRGGDTQYFGPGTRLTVL.